This paragraph covers one T cell receptor beta chain sequence. Its specificity is not known. Evenly divided among several immunoSEQ plates was the genomic DNA of each subset. Assay used: immunoSEQ multiplex PCR; TCRdb lists only in-frame clones, some missing. The sample includes approximately 740,000 clones, around 93% of them seen just once. In the naive CD8 group, cells lacked CD45RO and were positively selected for CCR7, so terminally differentiated effector memory CD45RA+ cells were left out. The source of the sample is a study of shared clonotypes between healthy human individuals. Overall study: CD4 naive cells filled three plates per donor, CD4 memory three, CD8 naive two and CD8 memory one. Study-wide results and caveats: A reduction in generation probabilities was seen for non-shared clonotypes relative to those shared by all four donors.

Sequenced input: naive CD8+ T cells sorted from blood. This receptor was taken from a man aged 30 to 39 in good health.

The CDR3: CASSSGSLIYEQFF. The DNA for the CDR3 is TGTGCCAGCTCAAGCGGGAGTCTTATTTATGAGCAGTTCTTC. The chain recombines TRBV7-9 with TRBJ2-1, with 8 nucleotides matching TRBD2. Unmatched junction bases numbered 11, after V lost 8 bases and J lost 8 bases. The germline gives CDR1 SEHNR, CDR2 FQNEAQ (reference sequence). The CDR3 has 14 amino acids.